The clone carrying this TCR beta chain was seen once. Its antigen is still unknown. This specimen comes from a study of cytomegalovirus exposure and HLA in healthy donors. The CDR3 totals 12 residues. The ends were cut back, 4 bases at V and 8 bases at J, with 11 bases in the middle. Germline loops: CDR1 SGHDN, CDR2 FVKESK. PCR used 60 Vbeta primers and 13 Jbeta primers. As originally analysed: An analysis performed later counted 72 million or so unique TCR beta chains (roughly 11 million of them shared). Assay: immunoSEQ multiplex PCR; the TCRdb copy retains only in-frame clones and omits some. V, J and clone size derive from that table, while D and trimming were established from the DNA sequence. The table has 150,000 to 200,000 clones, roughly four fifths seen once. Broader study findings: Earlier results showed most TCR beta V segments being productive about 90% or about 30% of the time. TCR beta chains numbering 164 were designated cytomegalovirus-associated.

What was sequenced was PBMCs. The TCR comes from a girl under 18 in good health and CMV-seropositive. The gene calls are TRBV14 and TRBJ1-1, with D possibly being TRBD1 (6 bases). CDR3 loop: CASSPGQPEAFF. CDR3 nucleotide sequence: TGTGCCAGCAGCCCTGGACAGCCGGAAGCTTTCTTT.